These T cell receptor beta chains were read from a single sample in a study of T cells in Graves' hyperthyroidism and ophthalmopathy. TCRdb processed the multiplex PCR reads anew with MiXCR; each CDR3 protein has one entry. The sample has around 800,000 distinct CDR3 sequences; 38% are singletons. What was sequenced was blood. These receptors were taken from a man younger than 30 with Graves' hyperthyroidism. CDR3s include the opening cysteine and the closing phenylalanine or tryptophan.

V	CDR3
TRBV29-1	CSGVTGLAFMNTEAFF
TRBV20-1	CSAGTRPQHF
TRBV20-1	CSARAHGEGTYEQYF
TRBV11-2	CASSKRQTTEAFF
TRBV7-2	CASSLVGTGNTIYF
TRBV12-3/TRBV12-4	CASNPTGTRITEAFF
TRBV10-3	CAISEEDTIYGYTF
TRBV7-3	CASSPTSGGLHEQYF
TRBV20-1	CSADRGFQSPYGYTF
TRBV5-4	CASSFPLQGGETQYF
TRBV19	CASSGDSYNSPLHF
TRBV7-6	CAVQLQETQYF
TRBV20-1	CSAEGPQRNYGYTF
TRBV5-1	CASSLEGTPGSPLHF
TRBV9	CASSPEEGGPNTEAFF
TRBV25-1	CASSVSGGTGELFF
TRBV2	CASSEGELYEQYF
TRBV20-1	CSAREGGHETQYF
TRBV4-1	CASSPSDAEQYF
TRBV9	CASSVVSENTGELFF
TRBV7-9	CASSPWTGSDSPLHF
TRBV2	CASSEGALHF
TRBV20-1	CSAQHPGQGRSTAPLHF
TRBV2	CASREQGPTGELFF
TRBV2	CASSPGAGVYEQYF
TRBV6-5	CASSHTSTGDQPQHF
TRBV12-3/TRBV12-4	CASVVSLGYGYTF
TRBV19	CASRPQGASNQPQHF
TRBV9	CASSVNVGGTAFNTEAFF
TRBV25-1	CASNTGRGETQYF
TRBV6-1	CASSQHTGTEAFF
TRBV5-4	CASSPEAGTNYGYTF
TRBV20-1	CSARDGTGGYEQYF
TRBV2	CASSEDPGGLLNTEAFF
TRBV19	CASSKGAAEAFF
TRBV7-9	CASSSTLWQYF
TRBV5-1	CASSLDGATEAFF
TRBV14	CASSQIGYEQYF
TRBV2	CASSETQMNTEAFF
TRBV7-8	CASSPIIQGAYGYTF
TRBV7-9	CASSLAPARLEELFF
TRBV6-5	CASSQGKVQPQHF
TRBV11-3	CASSLGGSVNTEAFF
TRBV19	CASSQVVGSNQPQHF
TRBV2	CASRVGPSTGELFF
TRBV20-1	CCARGGYGELFF
TRBV7-8	CASSFAGGPYEQYF
TRBV7-2	CASSRISGTEAFF
TRBV10-3	CAISSGQWGYTF
TRBV19	CASSIFGFVGNQPQHF
TRBV4-1	CASSQEGTHNQPQHF
TRBV7-2	CASSLALGSAETQYF
TRBV20-1	CSARGSMNTGELFF
TRBV10-3	CAISEREVVSNQPQHF
TRBV12-3/TRBV12-4	CASSAGVWSEAFF